These T cell receptor beta chains were read from a single sample in a study of blood T cell repertoires in COVID-19. This table comes from immunoSEQ multiplex PCR, and its TCRdb copy is limited to in-frame clones, with some not included. Of about 81,000 clones in the sample, around 86% were seen once. Sample: peripheral blood. All receptors come from a human donor in a cohort sampled during active COVID-19. CDR3s include the opening cysteine and the closing phenylalanine or tryptophan. D genes are given only for firm matches. Size values are once, few and many counts, or a class for expanded clones, and some rows have none.

clone size: -; D gene: -; J gene: TRBJ2-7; V gene: TRBV5-6; CDR3 DNA: TGTGCCAGCAGCTTGTTTATTACCTACGAGCAGTACTTC; CDR3 protein: CASSLFITYEQYF
clone size: -; D gene: TRBD2; J gene: TRBJ2-2; V gene: TRBV6-1; CDR3 DNA: TGTGCCAGCAGTGAGGTCGGGGGGGCCGGTTTCGGGGAGCTGTTTTTT; CDR3 protein: CASSEVGGAGFGELFF
clone size: -; D gene: -; J gene: TRBJ2-2; V gene: TRBV15; CDR3 DNA: TGTGCCACCAGCAGAGTTCGGGGGGCAGGAACCGGGGAGCTGTTTTTT; CDR3 protein: CATSRVRGAGTGELFF
clone size: once; D gene: -; J gene: TRBJ2-7; V gene: TRBV9; CDR3 DNA: TGTGCCAGCAGCGTAGGCGGGACCGAGCAGTACTTC; CDR3 protein: CASSVGGTEQYF
clone size: -; D gene: -; J gene: TRBJ2-5; V gene: TRBV28; CDR3 DNA: TGTGCCAGCACCTCCGCGGGCATAGCGGAGACCCAGTACTTC; CDR3 protein: CASTSAGIAETQYF
clone size: -; D gene: TRBD2; J gene: TRBJ2-2; V gene: TRBV5-1; CDR3 DNA: TGCGCCAGCAGCGCCGGGACTAGCGTTGTCGGGGAGCTGTTTTTT; CDR3 protein: CASSAGTSVVGELFF
clone size: few; D gene: TRBD1; J gene: TRBJ1-2; V gene: TRBV6-2/TRBV6-3; CDR3 DNA: TGTGCCAGCAGTTACCGAAGAACAGGGGGCGGCTATGGCTACACCTTC; CDR3 protein: CASSYRRTGGGYGYTF
clone size: few; D gene: TRBD2; J gene: TRBJ2-3; V gene: TRBV4-3; CDR3 DNA: TGCGCCAGCAGCCAAGAGTCTAGCGGGGGTCCATCAGATACGCAGTATTTT; CDR3 protein: CASSQESSGGPSDTQYF
clone size: -; D gene: TRBD1; J gene: TRBJ1-1; V gene: TRBV6-1; CDR3 DNA: TGTGCCAGCAGTGAAAGGGCCAGGGGGTTACCTGAAGCTTTCTTT; CDR3 protein: CASSERARGLPEAFF
clone size: -; D gene: -; J gene: TRBJ2-1; V gene: TRBV19; CDR3 DNA: TGTGCCAGTAGTAACGGCGGGCCCTCCTACAATGAGCAGTTCTTC; CDR3 protein: CASSNGGPSYNEQFF
clone size: once; D gene: TRBD2; J gene: TRBJ2-5; V gene: TRBV28; CDR3 DNA: TGTGCCAGCAGTTTAATCGGCGGGAGGGCCCAAGAGACCCAGTACTTC; CDR3 protein: CASSLIGGRAQETQYF
clone size: many; D gene: -; J gene: TRBJ1-2; V gene: TRBV5-1; CDR3 DNA: TGCGCCAGCAGCGAAACCGGCGGCAGGGTGAATCTCGCTGGCTACACCTTC; CDR3 protein: CASSETGGRVNLAGYTF
clone size: -; D gene: TRBD1; J gene: TRBJ2-5; V gene: TRBV9; CDR3 DNA: TGTGCCAGCAGCGTCGCAGGTGGTCAGACAGGGGCGTACCAAGAGACCCAGTACTTC; CDR3 protein: CASSVAGGQTGAYQETQYF
clone size: once; D gene: -; J gene: TRBJ1-5; V gene: TRBV18; CDR3 DNA: TGTGCCAGCTCATCAGGGTATGGGCAGCCCCAGCATTTT; CDR3 protein: CASSSGYGQPQHF
clone size: -; D gene: -; J gene: TRBJ2-5; V gene: TRBV9; CDR3 DNA: TGTGCCAGCAGCCCACTCACACTACAAGAGACCCAGTACTTC; CDR3 protein: CASSPLTLQETQYF
clone size: -; D gene: TRBD2; J gene: TRBJ2-1; V gene: TRBV28; CDR3 DNA: TGTGCCAGCAGTACACTAGCGGGAGGGGTCTTTTATGAGCAGTTCTTC; CDR3 protein: CASSTLAGGVFYEQFF
clone size: -; D gene: TRBD2; J gene: TRBJ2-7; V gene: TRBV10-2; CDR3 DNA: TGCGCCAGCAGTGAGAGGGACGGAGCTAGCGGGGGGCCTTACGAGCAGTACTTC; CDR3 protein: CASSERDGASGGPYEQYF
clone size: -; D gene: -; J gene: TRBJ2-7; V gene: TRBV5-6; CDR3 DNA: TGTGCCAGCAGCCCCCTGGGGAGACTGGACTACGAGCAGTACTTC; CDR3 protein: CASSPLGRLDYEQYF
clone size: -; D gene: -; J gene: TRBJ2-2; V gene: TRBV11-2; CDR3 DNA: TGTGCCAGCAGCGTACGTCACGGGGCCGGGGAGCTGTTTTTT; CDR3 protein: CASSVRHGAGELFF
clone size: -; D gene: -; J gene: TRBJ2-1; V gene: TRBV4-2; CDR3 DNA: TGTGCCAGCAGCCAATCCCTGTCTGAGTACAATGAGCAGTTCTTC; CDR3 protein: CASSQSLSEYNEQFF
clone size: -; D gene: TRBD2; J gene: TRBJ2-1; V gene: TRBV5-1; CDR3 DNA: TGCGCCAGCAGCTTGGAGCGGGGGTCCTACAATGAGCAGTTCTTC; CDR3 protein: CASSLERGSYNEQFF
clone size: -; D gene: -; J gene: TRBJ2-2; V gene: TRBV18; CDR3 DNA: TGTGCCAGCTCACCGGCGGCGGGGAACACCGGGGAGCTGTTTTTT; CDR3 protein: CASSPAAGNTGELFF
clone size: -; D gene: TRBD1; J gene: TRBJ2-5; V gene: TRBV5-6; CDR3 DNA: TGTGCCAGCAGCGGAACAGGGGTCGAGACCCAGTACTTC; CDR3 protein: CASSGTGVETQYF
clone size: -; D gene: TRBD1; J gene: TRBJ1-2; V gene: TRBV6-2/TRBV6-3; CDR3 DNA: TGTGCCAGCAGTTATGCCGACCTGGACAGGGCCTATGGCTACACCTTC; CDR3 protein: CASSYADLDRAYGYTF
clone size: -; D gene: -; J gene: TRBJ2-5; V gene: TRBV9; CDR3 DNA: TGTGCCAGCAGCGTAGCGCCCAGCGACCAAGAGACCCAGTACTTC; CDR3 protein: CASSVAPSDQETQYF
clone size: -; D gene: TRBD1; J gene: TRBJ2-5; V gene: TRBV12-5; CDR3 DNA: TGTGCTAGTGGTCCCCGGACAGGGGGAGACCAAGAGACCCAGTACTTC; CDR3 protein: CASGPRTGGDQETQYF
clone size: -; D gene: TRBD1; J gene: TRBJ1-1; V gene: TRBV4-3; CDR3 DNA: TGCGCCAGCAGCCAACAGGGGGCGGGGACTGAAGCTTTCTTT; CDR3 protein: CASSQQGAGTEAFF
clone size: -; D gene: -; J gene: TRBJ1-1; V gene: TRBV6-5; CDR3 DNA: TGTGCCAGCAGTTACTCGAAAGGGGGCACTGAAGCTTTCTTT; CDR3 protein: CASSYSKGGTEAFF
clone size: -; D gene: TRBD1; J gene: TRBJ2-1; V gene: TRBV27; CDR3 DNA: TGTGCCATCCAGACAGGGGGATCTTACAATGAGCAGTTCTTC; CDR3 protein: CAIQTGGSYNEQFF
clone size: -; D gene: -; J gene: TRBJ1-2; V gene: TRBV12-3/TRBV12-4; CDR3 DNA: TGTGCCAGCAGTCAACAGGTTAACTATGGCTACACCTTC; CDR3 protein: CASSQQVNYGYTF
clone size: -; D gene: TRBD1; J gene: TRBJ1-5; V gene: TRBV6-1; CDR3 DNA: TGTGCCAGCAGTGAAATGAGAGGGGGCGGCAATCAGCCCCAGCATTTT; CDR3 protein: CASSEMRGGGNQPQHF
clone size: -; D gene: -; J gene: TRBJ2-3; V gene: TRBV20-1; CDR3 DNA: TGCAGTGCTAGTTACGACTTTCCCACAGATACGCAGTATTTT; CDR3 protein: CSASYDFPTDTQYF
clone size: -; D gene: -; J gene: TRBJ2-1; V gene: TRBV6-5; CDR3 DNA: TGTGCCAGCAAAAGGGGCAGTTACAATGAGCAGTTCTTC; CDR3 protein: CASKRGSYNEQFF
clone size: -; D gene: -; J gene: TRBJ2-3; V gene: TRBV3-1/TRBV3-2; CDR3 DNA: TGTGCCAGCAGCCAAGAAAATCGGGGCACAGATACGCAGTATTTT; CDR3 protein: CASSQENRGTDTQYF
clone size: -; D gene: -; J gene: TRBJ2-3; V gene: TRBV19; CDR3 DNA: TGTGCCAGTAGTATACGTAGCCGTGGCACAGATACGCAGTATTTT; CDR3 protein: CASSIRSRGTDTQYF
clone size: -; D gene: TRBD2; J gene: TRBJ2-7; V gene: TRBV7-9; CDR3 DNA: TGTGCCAGCAGCCCCGGGACTAGCGGCTACTTATCCTACGAGCAGTACTTC; CDR3 protein: CASSPGTSGYLSYEQYF
clone size: -; D gene: TRBD2; J gene: TRBJ2-6; V gene: TRBV13; CDR3 DNA: TGTGCCAGCAGCGGCCCCGGGACTAGCGGGGTTGGGGCCAACGTCCTGACTTTC; CDR3 protein: CASSGPGTSGVGANVLTF
clone size: few; D gene: -; J gene: TRBJ2-7; V gene: TRBV15; CDR3 DNA: TGTGCCACCAGCAGAGATACCCTGGCAGGGGGGTACGAGCAGTACTTC; CDR3 protein: CATSRDTLAGGYEQYF
clone size: once; D gene: -; J gene: TRBJ2-1; V gene: TRBV11-2; CDR3 DNA: TGTGCCAGCAGCCCCCGGTTGAGCTCCTACAATGAGCAGTTCTTC; CDR3 protein: CASSPRLSSYNEQFF
clone size: -; D gene: -; J gene: TRBJ2-1; V gene: TRBV2; CDR3 DNA: TGTGCCAGCAGGGGGGACAACACGTTTGAGCAGTTCTTC; CDR3 protein: CASRGDNTFEQFF
clone size: -; D gene: -; J gene: TRBJ1-5; V gene: TRBV15; CDR3 DNA: TGTGCCACCTCGACAGGAGATCAGCCCCAGCATTTT; CDR3 protein: CATSTGDQPQHF
clone size: -; D gene: -; J gene: TRBJ2-5; V gene: TRBV9; CDR3 DNA: TGTGCCAGCAGCGTAGCCGGTGCCCAAGAGACCCAGTACTTC; CDR3 protein: CASSVAGAQETQYF
clone size: -; D gene: -; J gene: TRBJ2-1; V gene: TRBV10-1; CDR3 DNA: TGCGCCAGCAGCGGCCCGGGGACCTACAATGAGCAGTTCTTC; CDR3 protein: CASSGPGTYNEQFF
clone size: -; D gene: TRBD1; J gene: TRBJ2-7; V gene: TRBV28; CDR3 DNA: TGTGCCAGCAGTTTTGACCGGACAGGCCAATACGAGCAGTACTTC; CDR3 protein: CASSFDRTGQYEQYF
clone size: -; D gene: -; J gene: TRBJ1-5; V gene: TRBV2; CDR3 DNA: TGTGCCAGCAGCGGGGGTGTGGAGACTCAGCCCCAGCATTTT; CDR3 protein: CASSGGVETQPQHF
clone size: -; D gene: -; J gene: TRBJ1-5; V gene: TRBV19; CDR3 DNA: TGTGCCAGTAGTATAACTGCCAGGAACAATCAGCCCCAGCATTTT; CDR3 protein: CASSITARNNQPQHF
clone size: -; D gene: TRBD2; J gene: TRBJ2-7; V gene: TRBV6-5; CDR3 DNA: TGTGCCAGCACCACAACGGGAGGGCCTTACGAGCAGTACTTC; CDR3 protein: CASTTTGGPYEQYF
clone size: -; D gene: -; J gene: TRBJ2-7; V gene: TRBV7-2; CDR3 DNA: TGTGCCAGCAGCTTAGCGAGATACGAGCAGTACTTC; CDR3 protein: CASSLARYEQYF
clone size: -; D gene: -; J gene: TRBJ2-5; V gene: TRBV18; CDR3 DNA: TGTGCCAGCTCACCACAGGGTTCAGGGCAAGAGACCCAGTACTTC; CDR3 protein: CASSPQGSGQETQYF
clone size: -; D gene: TRBD1; J gene: TRBJ1-4; V gene: TRBV5-1; CDR3 DNA: TGCGCCAGCAGCGGAGGGACAGGGGGTAATGAAAAACTGTTTTTT; CDR3 protein: CASSGGTGGNEKLFF
clone size: -; D gene: -; J gene: TRBJ2-5; V gene: TRBV7-9; CDR3 DNA: TGTGCCAGCCAGGGATCGGAGACCCAGTACTTC; CDR3 protein: CASQGSETQYF
clone size: medium-sized; D gene: -; J gene: TRBJ2-2; V gene: TRBV6-7; CDR3 DNA: TGTGCCAGCGGTAGACAGCTGAACACCGGGGAGCTGTTTTTT; CDR3 protein: CASGRQLNTGELFF
clone size: -; D gene: TRBD1; J gene: TRBJ2-2; V gene: TRBV6-6; CDR3 DNA: TGTGCCAGCAGTGGGACAGGGGGTAACGGGGAGCTGTTTTTT; CDR3 protein: CASSGTGGNGELFF
clone size: -; D gene: TRBD1; J gene: TRBJ1-6; V gene: TRBV28; CDR3 DNA: TGTGCCAGCAGCGCGACAGGGGTGGGAAATTCACCCCTCCACTTT; CDR3 protein: CASSATGVGNSPLHF
clone size: -; D gene: -; J gene: TRBJ1-2; V gene: TRBV6-5; CDR3 DNA: TGTGCCAGCAGTTACTCGCGAGGAAACTATGGCTACACCTTC; CDR3 protein: CASSYSRGNYGYTF